The 27 T cell receptor beta chains below all came from one sample that was sequenced in a study of T cells in Graves' hyperthyroidism and ophthalmopathy. Authors of the study amplified TCR beta CDR3 regions from RNA transcripts. TCR CDR3 regions were first amplified by RT-PCR with HTBI primers. TCRdb re-called the multiplex PCR reads with MiXCR, one entry per CDR3 protein. The sample includes fewer than 650,000 distinct CDR3 sequences, 12% to 15% of them seen just once. Sample: blood. The receptors were sampled from a woman between 35 and 50 years old with Graves' hyperthyroidism.

This clonotype was counted many times. The chain links TRBV3-1 to TRBJ2-7; 8 bases are a match to TRBD2. The J segment lost 6 bases and the V segment lost 1 base, leaving 5 bases of the junction unmatched. Germline CDR1 is LGHDT and CDR2 is YNNKEL (reference sequence). CDR3 size: 14 residues. This CDR3 is CASSQAGGPSEQYF. DNA for the CDR3: TGTGCCAGCAGCCAAGCGGGAGGGCCGTCCGAGCAGTACTTC.

This clonotype was recorded many times. This chain uses TRBV13 with TRBJ1-1; 7 bases are a match to TRBD1. The CDR3 length is 15 residues. Germline V gene data show CDR1 as PRHDT and CDR2 as FYEKMQ (reference sequence). V dropped 5 bases and J dropped 0; count of bases not matched to a gene: 6. CDR3 nucleotide sequence: TGTGCCAGCAGCACCAGACAGGGCGTGAACACTGAAGCTTTCTTT. This encodes CASSTRQGVNTEAFF.

This clonotype was detected ten times or more. V gene TRBV19 combines with J gene TRBJ2-1, with 11 bases that match TRBD2. With 7 bases clipped from V and 6 bases from J, the junction kept 14 bases outside the gene matches. CDR1 is LNHDA and CDR2 is SQIVND in the germline V gene (reference sequence). The CDR3 has 17 amino acids. The CDR3: CASTPSLAGVRSNEQFF. CDR3 DNA: TGTGCCAGTACCCCTTCACTAGCGGGAGTGAGGAGCAATGAGCAGTTCTTC.

There are many counts of this clonotype. The CDR3: CASSTPTGEIVFGYTF. The CDR3, as DNA: TGTGCCAGCAGCACACCGACAGGGGAAATAGTGTTTGGCTACACCTTC. V gene TRBV7-2 combines with J gene TRBJ1-2, with 8 bases that match TRBD1. This CDR3 comprises 16 residues. The germline V gene encodes CDR1 SGHTA and CDR2 FQGNSA. Germline trimming cut 5 bases from V and 7 bases from J; bases unmatched to any gene: 15.

In its sample, this clonotype was seen many times. V gene TRBV28 combines with J gene TRBJ2-4; D possibly corresponds to TRBD1 (5 bases). From germline, CDR1 is MDHEN and CDR2 SYDVKM. V dropped 1 base and J dropped 0 bases, with 13 bases sitting between them. The CDR3 spans 17 residues. This CDR3 reads CASSLLGLKLAKNIQYF. The CDR3 DNA reads as TGTGCCAGCAGTTTATTGGGGCTAAAACTAGCCAAAAACATTCAGTACTTC.

The V call is TRBV13, the J call TRBJ1-6, with D possibly TRBD1 on 5 matching bases. CDR3 size: 12 residues. The germline V gene encodes CDR1 PRHDT and CDR2 FYEKMQ (reference sequence). V was clipped by 5 bases and J by 10 bases, with 9 bases between them. The CDR3 here is CASSRRESPLHF. CDR3 sequence (DNA): TGTGCCAGCAGCCGCAGGGAATCACCCCTCCACTTT.

The V gene is TRBV7-9, the J gene TRBJ2-5; a weak D match, TRBD2 (6 bases). Germline CDR1 reads SEHNR; CDR2 reads FQNEAQ (reference sequence). Deletions cut 2 bases from V and 1 base from J, with 11 bases between. This CDR3 contains 15 residues. The CDR3 reads CASSLSRGAQETQYF. CDR3 bases: TGTGCCAGCAGCTTATCGCGGGGCGCCCAAGAGACCCAGTACTTC.

This clonotype was detected many times. The chain couples TRBV6-1 to TRBJ1-2, with 10 bases aligning to TRBD1. Germline CDR1 is MNHNS and CDR2 is SASEGT. Germline trimming cut 6 bases from V and 3 bases from J; bases unmatched to any gene: 4. The CDR3 contains 14 residues. The CDR3, as DNA: TGTGCCAGCAGAAAGGACAGGGGGGACTATGGCTACACCTTC. The encoded protein is CASRKDRGDYGYTF.

This clonotype was detected many times. CDR3 coding DNA: TGTGCCAGCAGGAGCTCCTACGAGCAGTACTTC. It yields the protein CASRSSYEQYF. The rearrangement links TRBV11-3 to TRBJ2-7; D remains unclear. Germline assignment: CDR1 SGHNT and CDR2 YENEEA. Trimming left V 6 bases short and J 0 bases short, with 3 bases between. This CDR3 is 11 amino acids long.

This clonotype was seen at least ten times. J is TRBJ2-2 and V is TRBV6-1; 9 bases align to TRBD1. CDR1 is MNHNS, CDR2 SASEGT, per germline. V lost 3 bases to trimming and J lost 4 bases; unmatched junction nucleotides: 3. CDR3 length: 15 amino acids. CDR3 protein: CASSDRDRATGELFF. For the CDR3, the DNA is TGTGCCAGCAGTGATCGGGACAGGGCCACCGGGGAGCTGTTTTTT.

This clonotype has ten or more counts. The chain employs TRBV20-1 and TRBJ2-5; either TRBD1 or TRBD2 may fit D (5 bases each). Trimming cost V 2 bases and J 4 bases, with 17 bases left between them. This CDR3 comprises 15 residues. CDR1 is DFQATT and CDR2 is SNEGSKA in the germline V gene (reference sequence). This CDR3 is CSARSLVGRGETQYF. The CDR3 nucleotides read TGCAGTGCTAGATCGTTGGTGGGACGGGGAGAGACCCAGTACTTC.

The chain is built from TRBV27 and TRBJ2-5; 10 bases line up with TRBD2. Germline lookup yields CDR1 MNHEY and CDR2 SMNVEV (reference sequence). J gave up 7 bases and V 7 bases, and 3 bases lay outside the gene matches. The CDR3 covers 12 residues. The CDR3 reads CASKAGGGTQYF. The CDR3 region has the DNA TGTGCCAGCAAAGCGGGGGGGGGGACCCAGTACTTC.

With respect to this clonotype: A much larger clone lies a single base off, so this may be a read error. V gene TRBV5-1 combines with J gene TRBJ1-1; 9 bases match TRBD1. The CDR3 has 13 amino acids. The germline CDR1 and CDR2 sequences are SGHRS and YFSETQ. The CDR3 is CAGSIGQGTEAFF. The CDR3 nucleotides are TGCGCCGGCAGCATTGGACAGGGGACTGAAGCTTTCTTT. The full variable domain, rest sourced from reference TRBV5-1 and TRBJ1-1, is KAGVTQTPRYLIKTRGQQVTLSCSPISGHRSVSWYQQTPGQGLQFLFEYFSETQRNKGNFPGRFSGRQFSNSRSEMNVSTLELGDSALYLCAGSIGQGTEAFFGQGTRLTVV.

This clonotype has a count of ten or more. J is TRBJ1-1 and V is TRBV28; 9 bases align to TRBD1. Germline trimming cut 4 bases from V and 7 bases from J; bases unmatched to any gene: 10. The germline V gene encodes CDR1 MDHEN and CDR2 SYDVKM. CDR3 length: 15 amino acids. The CDR3 nucleotides are TGTGCCAGCAGTTACCTGGACAGGGGCGCCTTTGAAGCTTTCTTT. It encodes CASSYLDRGAFEAFF.

This clonotype appeared many times. The V gene is TRBV3-1, the J gene TRBJ2-1; the match to TRBD2 covers 15 bases. With 6 bases clipped from V and 7 bases from J, the junction kept 7 bases outside the gene matches. The CDR3 length is 16 residues. Germline loops: CDR1 LGHDT, CDR2 YNNKEL (reference sequence). The CDR3 region has the DNA TGTGCCAGCAGTCGTTCCGGGACTAGCGGGAGGAATGAGCAGTTCTTC. Translated, it gives CASSRSGTSGRNEQFF.

Many counts were recorded for this clonotype. This chain joins TRBV9 and TRBJ2-1; D uncertain. The CDR3 covers 15 residues. Trimming removed 2 bases at V and 0 bases at J, with 9 bases between. Germline-derived CDR1 and CDR2 are SGDLS and YYNGEE. The CDR3, as DNA: TGTGCCAGCAGCGTGGGCAGTATCTCCTACAATGAGCAGTTCTTC. Translation: CASSVGSISYNEQFF.

This clonotype was counted only a few times. The gene calls are TRBV7-2 and TRBJ2-1; D gene uncertain. V was cut by 1 base and J by 2 bases, with 9 bases left in between. The CDR3 consists of 15 residues. Germline V gene sequence: CDR1 SGHTA, CDR2 FQGNSA. CDR3 sequence (DNA): TGTGCCAGCAGCTTAGGGGTGAGTACCTACAATGAGCAGTTCTTC. This sequence encodes CASSLGVSTYNEQFF.

The chain has TRBV19 and TRBJ2-2, with TRBD2 matching over 9 bases. The CDR3 sequence is 14 residues long. The germline CDR1 and CDR2 sequences are LNHDA and SQIVND (reference sequence). Trimming at V came to 6 bases and at J to 7 bases, leaving 6 bases not matched to a gene. The CDR3 region is CASRSSGILGELFF. The CDR3 region has the DNA TGTGCCAGTAGGTCTAGCGGGATCCTCGGGGAGCTGTTTTTT.

With respect to this clonotype: A read error may be the cause here, since a much bigger clone is one base away. In this CDR3 the conserved last residue, phenylalanine or tryptophan, is missing, so a read error is likely. The chain carries TRBV7-9 and TRBJ2-7; a possible D gene is TRBD1 (6 bases). Trimming removed 6 bases from V and 0 bases from J, with 30 bases in between. The CDR3 contains 20 residues. The germline V gene has CDR1 SEHNR and CDR2 FQNEAQ (reference sequence). The CDR3 bases are TGTGCCAGCAGTCGCTTCCCCTCAAGGGGCAGGGGCCCCCTCTCCTACGAGCAGTACTTA. Translation: CASSRFPSRGRGPLSYEQYL.

As to this clonotype: Since a much larger clone is just one base distant, this may be a read error. The chain employs TRBV11-2 and TRBJ1-5; D remains ambiguous. Deletions cut 5 bases from V and 0 bases from J, with 11 bases between. The CDR3 has 15 residues. Germline V CDR1 and CDR2: SGHAT, FQNNGV. The CDR3 is CASSGDGYSNQPQHF. The CDR3 DNA reads TGTGCCAGCAGCGGAGACGGTTATAGCAATCAGCCCCAGCATTTT.

This clonotype has at least ten counts. The genes are TRBV7-9 and TRBJ2-1; D remains unclear. The V and J ends lost 1 base and 9 bases respectively, with 10 bases between them. CDR1 SEHNR and CDR2 FQNEAQ come from the germline V gene (reference sequence). This CDR3 has 13 residues. The CDR3 reads CASSLEGPREQFF. CDR3 DNA sequence: TGTGCCAGCAGCTTAGAAGGGCCACGTGAGCAGTTCTTC.

V is TRBV11-2 and J is TRBJ2-1; D may be TRBD1 or TRBD2 (6 bases each). Trimming took off 4 bases at V and 16 bases at J, with 20 bases between the two ends. Germline V lookup: CDR1 SGHAT, CDR2 FQNNGV. The CDR3 runs to 13 residues. In DNA, the CDR3 is TGTGCCAGCAGCTCCCGTAGGGGGGAGACAGAATTCTTC. It codes for CASSSRRGETEFF.

V usage is TRBV4-2 and J usage is TRBJ2-3, with 9 bases matching TRBD2. Unmatched junction bases numbered 4, after V lost 1 base and J lost 2 bases. Germline assignment: CDR1 LGHNA and CDR2 YNFKEQ. The CDR3 runs to 16 residues. The CDR3, as DNA: TGTGCCAGCAGCCAAGGGGCGGGAGGGTCCACAGATACGCAGTATTTT. It specifies CASSQGAGGSTDTQYF.

In this sample, this clonotype turned up many times. CDR3 nucleotides: TGTGCCAGCATCATTAGCGGGAGTCCCTACAATGAGCAGTTCTTC. Translating gives CASIISGSPYNEQFF. The gene calls are TRBV28 and TRBJ2-1; TRBD2 matches at 9 bases. Germline CDR1 is MDHEN and CDR2 is SYDVKM. The CDR3 consists of 15 residues. The V segment lost 7 bases and the J segment 2 bases; nucleotides outside the gene matches: 6.

The CDR3 DNA follows: TGCGCCAGCAGCTTGGACCCGGTGAACACTGAAGCTTTCTTT. Translation: CASSLDPVNTEAFF. This chain links TRBV5-1 with TRBJ1-1; D ambiguous. The V end lost 0 bases, the J end lost 0 bases, and 6 bases lay between the germline ends. The CDR3 has 14 residues. From germline, CDR1 is SGHRS and CDR2 YFSETQ.

As regards this clonotype: This may be a read error: a much more frequent sequence differs by one nucleotide. The V call is TRBV20-1, the J call TRBJ1-1; D remains ambiguous. Germline CDR1 reads DFQATT; CDR2 reads SNEGSKA (reference sequence). The CDR3 sequence is 13 residues long. The CDR3 DNA reads as TGCAGCCCTGGAGAGCGTATAAACACTGAAGCTTTCTTT. It is translated as CSPGERINTEAFF.

This clonotype was observed many times. The gene calls are TRBV30 and TRBJ1-4; D ambiguous. CDR1 and CDR2 from the germline V gene are GTSNPN and SVGIG (reference sequence). Deletions cut 0 bases from V and 0 bases from J, with 11 bases between. The CDR3 loop spans 16 amino acids. CDR3 protein: CAWSVGTAATNEKLFF. The CDR3 region has the DNA TGTGCCTGGAGTGTCGGTACAGCAGCAACTAATGAAAAACTGTTTTTT. Full variable domain (rest looked up from reference TRBV30 and TRBJ1-4): SQTIHQWPATLVQPVGSPLSLECTVEGTSNPNLYWYRQAAGRGLQLLFYSVGIGQISSEVPQNLSASRPQDRQFILSSKKLLLSDSGFYLCAWSVGTAATNEKLFFGSGTQLSVL.